One sample yielded the 29 T cell receptor beta chains listed below, sequenced in a study of OX40 agonist ivuxolimab in advanced cancers. Here immunoSEQ multiplex PCR was the method, and the copy in TCRdb shows in-frame clones only, minus some. The sample shows about 79,000 clones, 90% to 95% of them seen only once. The sequences come from CD4+ or CD8+ T cells sorted from blood, collected in a trial of the OX40 agonist ivuxolimab. The receptor source for this set is an adult with an advanced solid tumor such as melanoma, head and neck, liver or kidney cancer.

This sequence joins TRBV27 and TRBJ2-7; D is ambiguous. Trimming cost V 4 bases and J 7 bases, with 17 bases left between them. The CDR3 spans 14 residues. From germline, CDR1 is MNHEY and CDR2 SMNVEV (reference sequence). The DNA for the CDR3 is TGTGCCAGCAGTTCCAGACTTGTTCCGAGAGAGCAGTACTTC. As protein: CASSSRLVPREQYF.

This rearrangement joins TRBV7-9 to TRBJ2-7, with TRBD1 as a possible D gene (5 bases). CDR1 is SEHNR, CDR2 FQNEAQ, per germline (reference sequence). The CDR3 extends over 13 amino acids. Trimming stripped 5 bases from V and 3 bases from J, with 11 bases between. The CDR3 spells CASSKQVDYEQYF. The CDR3 DNA follows: TGTGCCAGCAGCAAACAGGTGGACTACGAGCAGTACTTC.

The chain links TRBV5-6 to TRBJ1-1; 7 positions match TRBD1. CDR1 SGHDT and CDR2 YYEEEE come from the germline V gene. The CDR3 extends over 14 amino acids. J lost 4 bases, V lost 0 bases, and 3 bases had no gene match. The DNA for the CDR3 is TGTGCCAGCAGCTTGGGACAGGGTAGCACTGAAGCTTTCTTT. This sequence encodes CASSLGQGSTEAFF.

V gene TRBV5-1 combines with J gene TRBJ2-7; D possibly corresponds to TRBD1 (5 bases). V dropped 1 base and J dropped 3 bases, with 11 bases sitting between them. The CDR3 covers 14 residues. Germline V gene lookup returns CDR1 SGHRS and CDR2 YFSETQ. Here the CDR3 reads CASSLRQDNYEQYF. The CDR3 DNA sequence: TGCGCCAGCAGCTTGAGGCAGGACAACTACGAGCAGTACTTC.

The gene calls are TRBV5-6 and TRBJ2-1; the D gene is possibly TRBD1 (6 bases). The length of the CDR3 is 14 residues. Germline values: CDR1 SGHDT, CDR2 YYEEEE. V lost 4 bases and J lost 7, with 15 bases in between. The CDR3 reads CASSLRGRGNEQFF. CDR3 DNA sequence: TGTGCCAGCAGCCTCCGGGGAAGGGGGAATGAGCAGTTCTTC.

This clone was picked up one time. The V gene is TRBV6-1, the J gene TRBJ2-7; D remains unclear. This CDR3 region has 13 residues. The V and J ends lost 2 bases and 3 bases respectively, with 8 bases between them. Germline lookup yields CDR1 MNHNS and CDR2 SASEGT. As DNA, the CDR3 is TGTGCCAGCAGTGAATACCTGTTCTACGAGCAGTACTTC. Translation gives CASSEYLFYEQYF.

The V gene is TRBV4-3, the J gene TRBJ2-7; D remains ambiguous. With 4 bases removed from V and 2 bases from J, the gap between germline ends came to 9 bases. The CDR3 totals 13 residues. Germline V gene data show CDR1 as LGHNA and CDR2 as YSLEER. CDR3 sequence: CASSPGFTYEQYF. Written as DNA, the CDR3 is TGCGCCAGCAGCCCTGGGTTTACCTACGAGCAGTACTTC.

This chain uses TRBV6-5 with TRBJ1-2; possibly TRBD1 for D (6 bases). Looked up from germline, CDR1 is MNHEY and CDR2 is SVGAGI. CDR3 length: 14 residues. The V end was cut by 2 bases, the J end by 4 bases, with 11 bases between. The CDR3: CASSYEGGLYGYTF. In DNA form, the CDR3 reads TGTGCCAGCAGTTACGAGGGGGGCCTCTATGGCTACACCTTC.

V and J are TRBV6-6 and TRBJ2-3; D unclear. The V end was cut by 2 bases, the J end by 5 bases, with 11 bases between. Germline CDR1 and CDR2: MNHNY and SVGAGI (reference sequence). This CDR3 has 14 amino acids. This CDR3 is CASSYISGVDTQYF. Written as DNA, the CDR3 is TGTGCCAGCAGTTACATATCTGGGGTAGATACGCAGTATTTT.

The J gene is TRBJ2-7, the V gene TRBV5-1; D gene uncertain. Trimming shortened V by 7 bases and J by 0 bases, and 5 bases separated the two germline ends. This CDR3 has 11 amino acids. Germline V gene sequence: CDR1 SGHRS, CDR2 YFSETQ. Here the CDR3 DNA reads TGCGCCAGCCGTGACTCCTACGAGCAGTACTTC. Translating gives CASRDSYEQYF. Full variable domain (missing parts from reference TRBV5-1 and TRBJ2-7): KAGVTQTPRYLIKTRGQQVTLSCSPISGHRSVSWYQQTPGQGLQFLFEYFSETQRNKGNFPGRFSGRQFSNSRSEMNVSTLELGDSALYLCASRDSYEQYFGPGTRLTVT.

CDR3 DNA sequence: TGTGCCAGCAGTTTCGGGGGGAGTGGGAACACTGAAGCTTTCTTT. It yields the protein CASSFGGSGNTEAFF. The V and J genes are TRBV6-5 and TRBJ1-1, with a weak D call TRBD1 (5 bases). Deletions cut 4 bases from V and 1 base from J, with 13 bases between. The CDR3 runs 15 residues. Germline loops: CDR1 MNHEY, CDR2 SVGAGI.

The V gene is TRBV27, the J gene TRBJ2-5; a possible D gene is TRBD2 (6 bases). Germline lookup yields CDR1 MNHEY and CDR2 SMNVEV (reference sequence). CDR3 length: 15 amino acids. V lost 2 bases, J lost 2 bases, and 12 bases lay in between. The CDR3 bases are TGTGCCAGCAGTTTAAGTCCTAGCGTTCAAGAGACCCAGTACTTC. This translates into CASSLSPSVQETQYF.

V gene TRBV28 combines with J gene TRBJ2-7; unclear D gene. The CDR3 covers 15 residues. V was clipped by 7 bases and J by 0 bases, with 16 bases between them. The V gene's germline CDR1 is MDHEN and CDR2 SYDVKM. CDR3 DNA sequence: TGTGCCAGCACCCCCAGTGCGGAGCTCTCCTACGAGCAGTACTTC. This sequence encodes CASTPSAELSYEQYF. The variable domain in full, completed from reference TRBV28 and TRBJ2-7, reads DVKVTQSSRYLVKRTGEKVFLECVQDMDHENMFWYRQDPGLGLRLIYFSYDVKMKEKGDIPEGYSVSREKKERFSLILESASTNQTSMYLCASTPSAELSYEQYFGPGTRLTVT.

This sequence joins TRBV7-6 and TRBJ2-3; TRBD2 aligns across 9 bases. Germline CDR1 is SGHVS and CDR2 is FNYEAQ. V gave up 5 bases and J gave up 6 bases; unmatched junction bases: 18. This CDR3 comprises 18 residues. The CDR3 nucleotides read TGTGCCAGCAGCGCAGATGAACTAGCGGGCAGGAGTTGGGATACGCAGTATTTT. Protein sequence: CASSADELAGRSWDTQYF.

The chain recombines TRBV20-1 with TRBJ1-2; D is ambiguous. This CDR3 is built from 10 residues. V was clipped by 0 bases and J by 8 bases, with 4 bases between them. Per the germline V gene, CDR1 is DFQATT and CDR2 is SNEGSKA (reference sequence). The CDR3: CSARDFGYTF. CDR3 nucleotides: TGCAGTGCTAGAGATTTCGGCTACACCTTC.

The chain's CDR3 is CASSFRGTGANVLTF. The CDR3 region has the DNA TGTGCCAGCAGTTTTCGGGGGACTGGGGCCAACGTCCTGACTTTC. This sequence joins TRBV27 and TRBJ2-6; D is possibly TRBD2 (6 bases). The V end lost 3 bases, the J end lost 2 bases, and 8 bases lay between the germline ends. The CDR3 totals 15 residues. Germline loops: CDR1 MNHEY, CDR2 SMNVEV (reference sequence). Full variable domain (outside the CDR3, taken from reference TRBV27 and TRBJ2-6): EAQVTQNPRYLITVTGKKLTVTCSQNMNHEYMSWYRQDPGLGLRQIYYSMNVEVTDKGDVPEGYKVSRKEKRNFPLILESPSPNQTSLYFCASSFRGTGANVLTFGAGSRLTVL.

This rearrangement joins TRBV5-6 to TRBJ1-1; D gene unclear. The CDR3 has 14 residues. The V end lost 1 base, the J end lost 0 bases, and 7 bases lay between the germline ends. Germline CDR1 reads SGHDT; CDR2 reads YYEEEE. The CDR3 protein is CASSLSAMNTEAFF. The CDR3 DNA sequence: TGTGCCAGCAGCTTGTCAGCCATGAACACTGAAGCTTTCTTT.

Only a few counts were recorded for this clone. CDR3 protein: CASSLVEGKAFF. The CDR3 bases are TGTGCCAGCAGCTTAGTGGAAGGGAAAGCTTTCTTT. The rearrangement links TRBV7-6 to TRBJ1-1; D is ambiguous. The CDR3 is 12 amino acids. Germline CDR1 and CDR2: SGHVS and FNYEAQ. Between the trimmed V and J ends, which lost 1 base and 9 bases, there was a span of 9 bases.

The rearrangement joins TRBV6-6 to TRBJ2-5; D possibly corresponds to TRBD2 (5 bases). V lost 2 bases and J 1 base, leaving 8 bases between the germline ends. This CDR3 has 14 residues. The germline gives CDR1 MNHNY, CDR2 SVGAGI (reference sequence). The CDR3 protein is CASSYASLQETQYF. CDR3 in DNA: TGTGCCAGCAGTTACGCTAGCCTCCAAGAGACCCAGTACTTC.

The V call is TRBV4-1, the J call TRBJ1-1, with 8 bases aligning to TRBD1. This CDR3 has 14 amino acids. Germline CDR1 is MGHRA and CDR2 is YSYEKL. The V and J ends lost 4 bases and 4 bases, in that order; junction bases with no gene match: 5. DNA of the CDR3: TGCGCCAGCAGCCTAATCCAGGGGGCCACTGAAGCTTTCTTT. This encodes CASSLIQGATEAFF.

This clone occurred once. The CDR3 region has the DNA TGTGCCAGCAGCCTAAGAGGGGGGATCGATGGCTACACCTTC. As protein: CASSLRGGIDGYTF. The chain couples TRBV4-2 to TRBJ1-2; possible D gene TRBD1, 6 bases. Germline V gene lookup returns CDR1 LGHNA and CDR2 YNFKEQ. Trimming removed 4 bases from V and 6 bases from J, with 15 bases in between. The CDR3 is 14 residues long.

The V and J genes are TRBV7-9 and TRBJ2-5; no clear D. The length of the CDR3 is 12 residues. The germline gives CDR1 SEHNR, CDR2 FQNEAQ (reference sequence). Trimming stripped 11 bases from V and 3 bases from J, with 13 bases between. The DNA of the CDR3 is TGTGCCTCCCAGAGCCTAGAAGAGACCCAGTACTTC. Protein sequence: CASQSLEETQYF.

This chain connects TRBV15 to TRBJ1-2; no firm D call. This CDR3 has 12 residues. CDR1 and CDR2 (germline): LNHNV, YYDKDF (reference sequence). Trimming removed 5 bases from V and 6 bases from J, with 10 bases in between. In nucleotides, the CDR3 is TGTGCCACCAGCGGTATAATCGATGGCTACACCTTC. Translated, it gives CATSGIIDGYTF.

The chain uses TRBV6-4 and TRBJ2-1, with 10 bases identical to TRBD1. Unmatched junction bases numbered 10, after V lost 0 bases and J lost 8 bases. CDR3 length: 17 amino acids. Germline values: CDR1 MRHNA, CDR2 SNTAGT. The CDR3 spells CASSDSPPGQGGDEQFF. CDR3 DNA: TGTGCCAGCAGTGACTCCCCGCCAGGACAGGGGGGCGATGAGCAGTTCTTC.

The V gene is TRBV2, the J gene TRBJ2-7, with 8 bases that match TRBD1. Germline V gene data show CDR1 as SNHLY and CDR2 as FYNNEI. Trimming took 6 bases from V and 3 from J; bases not matched to a gene: 7. CDR3 length: 14 amino acids. The CDR3 coding sequence is TGTGCCAGCAGCGAAAAGGACAGGGACTACGAGCAGTACTTC. Translating gives CASSEKDRDYEQYF. Looking up the rest from reference TRBV2 and TRBJ2-7 gives the full variable domain: EPEVTQTPSHQVTQMGQEVILRCVPISNHLYFYWYRQILGQKVEFLVSFYNNEISEKSEIFDDQFSVERPDGSNFTLKIRSTKLEDSAMYFCASSEKDRDYEQYFGPGTRLTVT.

V and J are TRBV19 and TRBJ2-7; 8 positions match TRBD1. The CDR3 is made up of 13 amino acids. The trim removed 10 bases at V and 3 bases at J, leaving 8 bases unmatched. Germline CDR1 LNHDA, CDR2 SQIVND (reference sequence). The CDR3 DNA reads TGTGCCACCGGGACAGGTTCCAACTACGAGCAGTACTTC. Its translation is CATGTGSNYEQYF.

The chain links TRBV19 to TRBJ2-7; D unclear. Germline assignment: CDR1 LNHDA and CDR2 SQIVND (reference sequence). This CDR3 is 12 amino acids long. V lost 10 bases and J lost 3, with 13 bases in between. CDR3 coding DNA: TGTGCCATGTCGGGCCCCCTCTACGAGCAGTACTTC. This sequence encodes CAMSGPLYEQYF. Looking up the rest from reference TRBV19 and TRBJ2-7 gives the full variable domain: DGGITQSPKYLFRKEGQNVTLSCEQNLNHDAMYWYRQDPGQGLRLIYYSQIVNDFQKGDIAEGYSVSREKKESFPLTVTSAQKNPTAFYLCAMSGPLYEQYFGPGTRLTVT.

J is TRBJ2-7 and V is TRBV28, with D perhaps TRBD2 (6 bases). V lost 4 bases and J lost 5, with 21 bases in between. In germline, CDR1 is MDHEN, CDR2 SYDVKM. The length of the CDR3 is 16 residues. The CDR3 bases are TGTGCCAGCAGTTCGGTATGGGCGGGGCGAACCCACGAGCAGTACTTC. Translating gives CASSSVWAGRTHEQYF.

CDR3 amino acids: CASSAPGGAYNEQFF. In DNA form, the CDR3 reads TGTGCCAGCAGCGCGCCCGGGGGGGCCTACAATGAGCAGTTCTTC. The V gene is TRBV9, the J gene TRBJ2-1; 8 nucleotides agree with TRBD2. This CDR3 has 15 residues. CDR1 and CDR2 from the germline V gene are SGDLS and YYNGEE. V shed 3 bases, J shed 2 bases, and the junction held 4 bases outside the gene matches.